Below are 22 T cell receptor beta chains sequenced from a single sample in a study of CD8+CD57+ T cells in acquired aplastic anemia (dated by TCRdb to between 2017 and 2018). Sequencing used an Illumina HiSeq 2000. Profiling of TCR beta VDJ combinations and CDR3 sequences used genomic DNA as the template. TCRdb trimmed the raw reads at Q25, called clones with MiXCR and kept productive beta chains. Identical CDR3 proteins give one entry, which carries the most common genes and DNA. For this sample the table gives 180,000 or so distinct CDR3 sequences, of which around 45% were detected only once. About 2.9% of the sample comes from the top ten. The sequencing sample was made of sorted CD4+, CD8+, or CD8+CD57+ T cells (not recorded which) from PBMCs. These receptors all stem from a human donor in good health.

Many counts were recorded for this clonotype. V gene TRBV20-1 combines with J gene TRBJ1-1, with TRBD1 as a possible D gene (5 bases). The ends were cut back, 3 bases at V and 1 base at J, with 12 bases in the middle. There are 14 residues in the CDR3. Germline CDR1 and CDR2: DFQATT and SNEGSKA (reference sequence). DNA for the CDR3: TGCAGTGCTAGTGCGGCGGGACCGAACACTGAAGCTTTCTTT. As protein: CSASAAGPNTEAFF.

As to this clonotype: With a much larger clone just one base away, this may be a read error. V gene TRBV20-1 combines with J gene TRBJ2-1, with D tentatively TRBD1 or TRBD2 (5 bases each). There are 12 residues in the CDR3. Germline V gives CDR1 DFQATT, CDR2 SNEGSKA (reference sequence). The CDR3 sequence: CSAREWGLRQLF. CDR3 bases: TGCAGTGCCAGGGAGTGGGGGTTGCGGCAGCTCTTC.

The rearrangement uses TRBV7-9 and TRBJ1-6, with no clear D. The CDR3 is 15 residues long. Trimming took 4 bases from V and 6 from J, leaving 13 bases between them. The germline V gene has CDR1 SEHNR and CDR2 FQNEAQ (reference sequence). The CDR3 DNA is TGTGCCAGCAGCTCCAACTTGGGAGTTAATTCACCCCTCCACTTT. It codes for CASSSNLGVNSPLHF.

This clonotype was counted only a few times. This chain uses TRBV6-5 with TRBJ2-5, with 8 positions matching TRBD1. This CDR3 comprises 14 residues. V lost 4 bases and J lost 3; bases outside the gene matches: 4. Germline CDR1 reads MNHEY; CDR2 reads SVGAGI. CDR3 loop: CASSSLDREETQYF. The CDR3 DNA is TGTGCCAGCAGTTCTTTGGACAGGGAAGAGACCCAGTACTTC.

The V call is TRBV2, the J call TRBJ1-1; 7 bases align to TRBD1. Trimming removed 6 bases from V and 4 bases from J; junction bases left unmatched: 11. The germline V gene encodes CDR1 SNHLY and CDR2 FYNNEI. The CDR3 is 15 amino acids. CDR3 residues: CASSGWDSLGTEAFF. In DNA form, the CDR3 reads TGTGCCAGCAGCGGTTGGGACAGCTTAGGCACTGAAGCTTTCTTT.

Turning to this clonotype: This could be a read error, since a much larger clone is one nucleotide away. V usage is TRBV7-9 and J usage is TRBJ2-1, with 13 bases lining up with TRBD2. V trimming: 6 bases; J trimming: 8 bases; junction bases outside the gene matches: 1. This CDR3 spans 13 amino acids. Germline V gene sequence: CDR1 SEHNR, CDR2 FQNEAQ (reference sequence). CDR3 bases: TGTGCCAGCAGACTAGCGGGAGGGGATGAGCAGTTCTTC. Its translation is CASRLAGGDEQFF.

This clonotype has more than one count but fewer than ten. The rearrangement joins TRBV7-2 to TRBJ2-2; 11 nucleotides match TRBD2. Germline assignment: CDR1 SGHTA and CDR2 FQGNSA. Trimming took 2 bases from V and 6 from J; bases not matched to a gene: 2. The CDR3 is 15 amino acids. DNA for the CDR3: TGTGCCAGCAGCTTAACTAGCGGGAGACCCGGGGAGCTGTTTTTT. This encodes CASSLTSGRPGELFF.

The genes are TRBV20-1 and TRBJ1-5; D remains ambiguous. Germline V gene lookup returns CDR1 DFQATT and CDR2 SNEGSKA (reference sequence). The CDR3 is 14 amino acids. V lost 2 bases, J lost 2 bases, and 10 bases lay in between. The CDR3 DNA is TGCAGTGCTAGAACGGTATTGGGCAATCAGCCCCAGCATTTT. Its protein is CSARTVLGNQPQHF.

As to this clonotype: One junction end does not reproduce the germline sequence, and a read error may be involved. The chain links TRBV7-2 to TRBJ1-1, with D perhaps TRBD1 (5 bases). This CDR3 contains 13 residues. Germline-derived CDR1 and CDR2 are SGHTA and FQGNSA. The CDR3 coding sequence is TGTGCCAGCAGTTTTGGGACGTACACTGGAGCTTTCTTT. Amino acid sequence: CASSFGTYTGAFF.

The CDR3 coding sequence is TGCAGTGCTAGGGCGGGGGGAATCTCTAGCAATCAGCCCCAGCATTTT. This codes for CSARAGGISSNQPQHF. J is TRBJ1-5 and V is TRBV20-1, with TRBD1 as a possible D gene (5 bases). V shed 3 bases and J shed 0 bases, with 15 bases lying between them. The CDR3 consists of 16 residues. CDR1 and CDR2 from the germline V gene are DFQATT and SNEGSKA (reference sequence).

In this sample, this clonotype turned up many times. V gene TRBV6-2 or TRBV6-3 combines with J gene TRBJ2-3; unclear D gene. V was trimmed by 1 base and J by 6 bases, leaving 8 bases between them. The CDR3 totals 13 residues. Germline CDR1 MNHEY, CDR2 SVGEGT. The DNA of the CDR3 is TGTGCCAGCAGTTACTACGGACCCGATACGCAGTATTTT. Protein product: CASSYYGPDTQYF.

This clonotype was seen at least ten times. This sequence joins TRBV20-1 and TRBJ2-1; 10 bases map to TRBD2. Per the germline V gene, CDR1 is DFQATT and CDR2 is SNEGSKA (reference sequence). The CDR3 spans 15 residues. V trimming: 0 bases; J trimming: 8 bases; junction bases outside the gene matches: 7. The DNA for the CDR3 is TGCAGTGCTAGAGATGCTAGCGGGAGAAGCCATGAGCAGTTCTTC. Its protein is CSARDASGRSHEQFF.

This clonotype showed up many times. V is TRBV2 and J is TRBJ1-5; the D is unclear. V was clipped by 4 bases and J by 7 bases, with 23 bases between them. CDR1 and CDR2 from the germline V gene are SNHLY and FYNNEI. The CDR3 loop spans 17 amino acids. The CDR3 reads CASSVSGGATSGQPQHF. CDR3 coding DNA: TGTGCCAGCAGTGTGAGTGGAGGAGCAACGTCGGGACAGCCCCAGCATTTT.

This clonotype was detected ten times or more. This rearrangement joins TRBV2 to TRBJ2-3; possible D gene TRBD1, 6 bases. The CDR3 is made up of 16 amino acids. With 6 bases removed from V and 3 bases from J, the gap between germline ends came to 19 bases. The germline gives CDR1 SNHLY, CDR2 FYNNEI. DNA for the CDR3: TGTGCCAGCAGCGACGACAGGAGACTCCCGACAGATACGCAGTATTTT. Translating it yields CASSDDRRLPTDTQYF.

This chain links TRBV5-1 with TRBJ1-4; D is ambiguous. The CDR3 totals 17 residues. V shed 0 bases and J shed 7 bases, with 19 bases lying between them. CDR1 SGHRS and CDR2 YFSETQ come from the germline V gene. The CDR3 nucleotides are TGCGCCAGCAGCTTGGGGGGTACCCTCCCGTCCGCTGAAAAACTGTTTTTT. This translates into CASSLGGTLPSAEKLFF.

The genes are TRBV4-2 and TRBJ2-1; 8 bases align to TRBD1. There are 15 residues in the CDR3. CDR1 is LGHNA and CDR2 is YNFKEQ in the germline V gene. The V segment lost 4 bases and the J segment 5 bases; nucleotides outside the gene matches: 7. This CDR3 reads CASSPQGVGDNEQFF. For the CDR3, the DNA is TGTGCCAGCAGCCCACAGGGGGTGGGGGACAATGAGCAGTTCTTC.

This clonotype was seen ten or more times. V gene TRBV11-2 combines with J gene TRBJ2-3; D may be TRBD2 (5 bases). The CDR3 runs 15 residues. The germline gives CDR1 SGHAT, CDR2 FQNNGV. V was trimmed by 2 bases and J by 0 bases, leaving 9 bases between them. CDR3 region: CASSLQGGSTDTQYF. The CDR3 DNA follows: TGTGCCAGCAGCTTACAAGGCGGGAGCACAGATACGCAGTATTTT.

This clonotype was detected many times. This chain uses TRBV19 with TRBJ2-1; 11 bases match TRBD2. The length of the CDR3 is 14 residues. Losses at the gene ends were 10 bases for V and 7 bases for J; bases not matched to a gene: 9. CDR1 and CDR2 (germline): LNHDA, SQIVND (reference sequence). As DNA, the CDR3 is TGTGCCACCGGTCGACTAGCGGGAAGTAATGAGCAGTTCTTC. Translation: CATGRLAGSNEQFF.

The sample holds a few counts of this clonotype. This rearrangement joins TRBV10-3 to TRBJ1-1; D is ambiguous. The V gene lost 6 bases and the J gene lost 1 base, with 9 bases spanning the gap. This CDR3 is built from 13 residues. Looked up from germline, CDR1 is ENHRY and CDR2 is SYGVKD. In DNA, the CDR3 is TGTGCCATCAGGGAGGCACAGAACACTGAAGCTTTCTTT. This encodes CAIREAQNTEAFF.

This clonotype was seen only a few times. V and J are TRBV6-1 and TRBJ1-4; D perhaps matches TRBD1 (6 bases). Between the trimmed V and J ends, which lost 6 bases and 8 bases, there was a span of 16 bases. The CDR3 spans 14 residues. CDR1 is MNHNS, CDR2 SASEGT, per germline. In nucleotides, the CDR3 is TGTGCCAGCAGGGGGGGCTCGGTGGAAGAAAAACTGTTTTTT. Translating it yields CASRGGSVEEKLFF.

This clonotype was recorded many times. The CDR3 loop is CASSPRQGGKAFF. Here the CDR3 DNA reads TGTGCCAGCAGCCCTAGACAGGGAGGTAAAGCTTTCTTT. The chain combines TRBV3-1 with TRBJ1-1; the match to TRBD1 covers 7 bases. This CDR3 region has 13 residues. Germline V gene sequence: CDR1 LGHDT, CDR2 YNNKEL (reference sequence). The junction had 8 bases not matched to a gene; V was cut back by 4 bases and J by 9 bases.

This clonotype was observed a few times. The chain couples TRBV20-1 to TRBJ2-7; the D gene is possibly TRBD1 (5 bases). The CDR3 consists of 14 residues. Per the germline V gene, CDR1 is DFQATT and CDR2 is SNEGSKA (reference sequence). The V gene lost 0 bases and the J gene lost 0 bases, with 9 bases spanning the gap. This CDR3 is CSARDQQVSYEQYF. CDR3 sequence (DNA): TGCAGTGCTAGAGATCAACAGGTCTCCTACGAGCAGTACTTC.